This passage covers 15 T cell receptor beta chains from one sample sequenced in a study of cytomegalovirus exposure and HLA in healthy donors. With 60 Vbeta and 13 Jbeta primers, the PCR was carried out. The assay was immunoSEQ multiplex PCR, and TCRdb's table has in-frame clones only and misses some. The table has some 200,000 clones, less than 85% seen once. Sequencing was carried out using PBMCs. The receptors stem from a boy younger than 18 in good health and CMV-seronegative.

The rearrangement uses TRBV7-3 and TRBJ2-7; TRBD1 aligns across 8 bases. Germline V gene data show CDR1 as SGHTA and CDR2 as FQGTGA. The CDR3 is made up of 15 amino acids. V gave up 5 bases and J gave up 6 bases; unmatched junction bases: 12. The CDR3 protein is CASSTTGALQVEQYF. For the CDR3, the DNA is TGTGCCAGCAGCACGACAGGGGCCCTCCAGGTCGAGCAGTACTTC.

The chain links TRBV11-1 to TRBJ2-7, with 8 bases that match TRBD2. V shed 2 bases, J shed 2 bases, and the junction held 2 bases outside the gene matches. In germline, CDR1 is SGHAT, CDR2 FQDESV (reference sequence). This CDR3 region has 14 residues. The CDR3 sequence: CASSLTSGAYEQYF. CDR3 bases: TGTGCCAGCAGCTTAACTAGCGGAGCCTACGAGCAGTACTTC. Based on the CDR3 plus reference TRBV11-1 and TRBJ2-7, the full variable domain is EAEVAQSPRYKITEKSQAVAFWCDPISGHATLYWYRQILGQGPELLVQFQDESVVDDSQLPKDRFSAERLKGVDSTLKIQPAELGDSAMYLCASSLTSGAYEQYFGPGTRLTVT.

Here the CDR3 reads CAWSMGGKAEAFF. CDR3 bases: TGTGCCTGGAGTATGGGGGGGAAGGCTGAAGCTTTCTTT. The chain is built from TRBV30 and TRBJ1-1; TRBD1 is a possible D gene (5 bases). Per the germline V gene, CDR1 is GTSNPN and CDR2 is SVGIG (reference sequence). The V gene lost 2 bases and the J gene lost 6 bases, with 13 bases spanning the gap. The CDR3 spans 13 residues.

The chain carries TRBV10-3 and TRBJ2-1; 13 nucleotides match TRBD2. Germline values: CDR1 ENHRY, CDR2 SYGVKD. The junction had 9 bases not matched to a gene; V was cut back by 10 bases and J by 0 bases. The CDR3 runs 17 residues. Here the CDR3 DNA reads TGTGCCACCCGGGGACTAGCGGGACGGAGCTCCTACAATGAGCAGTTCTTC. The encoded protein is CATRGLAGRSSYNEQFF.

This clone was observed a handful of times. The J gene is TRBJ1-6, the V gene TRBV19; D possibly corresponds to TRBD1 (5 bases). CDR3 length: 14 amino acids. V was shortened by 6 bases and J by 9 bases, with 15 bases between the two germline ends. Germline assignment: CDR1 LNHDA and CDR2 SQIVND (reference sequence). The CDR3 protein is CASSLGQGGSPLHF. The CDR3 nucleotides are TGTGCCAGTAGCCTGGGGCAGGGCGGTTCACCCCTCCACTTT.

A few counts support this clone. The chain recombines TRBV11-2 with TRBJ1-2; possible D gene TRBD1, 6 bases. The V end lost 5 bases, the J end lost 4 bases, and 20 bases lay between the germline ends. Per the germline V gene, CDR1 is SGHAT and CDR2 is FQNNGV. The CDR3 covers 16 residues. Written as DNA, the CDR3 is TGTGCCAGCAGCCAGGCCCCCGGGACAACAAGCTATGGCTACACCTTC. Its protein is CASSQAPGTTSYGYTF.

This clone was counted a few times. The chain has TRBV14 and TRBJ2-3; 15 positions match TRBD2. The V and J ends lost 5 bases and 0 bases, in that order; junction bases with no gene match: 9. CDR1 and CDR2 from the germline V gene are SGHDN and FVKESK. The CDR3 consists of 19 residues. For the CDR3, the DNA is TGTGCCAGCAGCATTCCGGGACTAGCGGGAGGACCCAGCACAGATACGCAGTATTTT. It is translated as CASSIPGLAGGPSTDTQYF.

CDR3 DNA: TGTGCCAGCAGTGAGAGTGTGCGGCAAGGCGGGAGCCAGGAGACCCAGTACTTC. Its translation: CASSESVRQGGSQETQYF. This chain connects TRBV2 to TRBJ2-5; TRBD2 agrees at 7 bases. Germline values: CDR1 SNHLY, CDR2 FYNNEI. The CDR3 loop spans 18 amino acids. V was clipped by 3 bases and J by 5 bases; unmatched bases: 18. Using reference TRBV2 and TRBJ2-5 for the parts outside the CDR3, the full variable domain is EPEVTQTPSHQVTQMGQEVILRCVPISNHLYFYWYRQILGQKVEFLVSFYNNEISEKSEIFDDQFSVERPDGSNFTLKIRSTKLEDSAMYFCASSESVRQGGSQETQYFGPGTRLLVL.

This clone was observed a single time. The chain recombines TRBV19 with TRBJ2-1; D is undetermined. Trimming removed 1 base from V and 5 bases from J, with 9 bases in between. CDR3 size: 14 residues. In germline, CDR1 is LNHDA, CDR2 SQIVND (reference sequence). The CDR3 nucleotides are TGTGCCAGTAGTATAGGACCAGCGAACAATGAGCAGTTCTTC. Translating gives CASSIGPANNEQFF.

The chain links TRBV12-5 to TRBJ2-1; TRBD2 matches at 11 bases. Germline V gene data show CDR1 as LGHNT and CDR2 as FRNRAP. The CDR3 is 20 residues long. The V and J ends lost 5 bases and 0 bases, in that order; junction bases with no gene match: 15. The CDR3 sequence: CASGLGPGLADPRSYNEQFF. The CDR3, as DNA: TGTGCTAGTGGTCTAGGACCGGGACTAGCGGATCCCCGCTCCTACAATGAGCAGTTCTTC.

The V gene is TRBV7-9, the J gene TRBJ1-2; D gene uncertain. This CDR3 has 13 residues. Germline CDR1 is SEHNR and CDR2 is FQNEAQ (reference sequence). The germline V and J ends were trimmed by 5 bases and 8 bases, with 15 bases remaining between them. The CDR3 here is CASSQVESWGYTF. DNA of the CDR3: TGTGCCAGCAGCCAAGTTGAAAGCTGGGGCTACACCTTC.

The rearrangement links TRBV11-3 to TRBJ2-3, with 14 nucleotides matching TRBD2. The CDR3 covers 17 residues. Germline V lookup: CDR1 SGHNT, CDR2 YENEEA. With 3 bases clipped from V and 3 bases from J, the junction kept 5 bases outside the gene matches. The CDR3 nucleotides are TGTGCCAGCAGCTTGGGACTAGCGGGAGCTCCGACAGATACGCAGTATTTT. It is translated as CASSLGLAGAPTDTQYF.

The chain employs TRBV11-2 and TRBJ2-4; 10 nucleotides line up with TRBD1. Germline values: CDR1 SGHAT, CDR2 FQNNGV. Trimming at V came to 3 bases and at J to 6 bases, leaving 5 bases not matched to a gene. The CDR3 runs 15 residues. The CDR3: CASSFGQGVGNIQYF. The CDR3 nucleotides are TGTGCCAGCAGCTTCGGACAGGGGGTTGGAAACATTCAGTACTTC.

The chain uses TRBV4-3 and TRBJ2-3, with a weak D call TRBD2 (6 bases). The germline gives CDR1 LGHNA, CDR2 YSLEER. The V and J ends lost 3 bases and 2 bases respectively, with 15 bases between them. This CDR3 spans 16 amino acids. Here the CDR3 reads CASSQGTPYSTDTQYF. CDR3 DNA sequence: TGCGCCAGCAGCCAGGGGACTCCCTATTCCACAGATACGCAGTATTTT.

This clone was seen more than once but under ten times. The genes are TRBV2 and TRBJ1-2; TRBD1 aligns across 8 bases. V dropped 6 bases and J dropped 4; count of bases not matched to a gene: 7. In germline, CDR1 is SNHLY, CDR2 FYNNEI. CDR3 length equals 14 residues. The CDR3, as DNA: TGTGCCAGCAGCGGACAGGGTCGTAGCTATGGCTACACCTTC. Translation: CASSGQGRSYGYTF.